Described below is a single T cell receptor (beta chain) sequence and its context. The record originates from a study of shared clonotypes between healthy human individuals. Study-wide context: Every donor yielded three CD4 naive, three CD4 memory, two CD8 naive and one CD8 memory plate.

CD8 cells classed as naive were CD45RO-negative and positively selected for CCR7, excluding terminally differentiated effector memory CD45RA+ cells. The study enrolled healthy HIV-negative adults without recent acute infections or vaccinations as donors. The CDR3 is 13 residues long. The germline V gene has CDR1 MDHEN and CDR2 SYDVKM. The trim removed 3 bases at V and 7 bases at J, leaving 5 bases unmatched. When replicate PCRs were run on sorted subsets, they used approximately 210 ng DNA, 30,000 to 35,000 T cell genomes. Clones were read by immunoSEQ multiplex PCR, and TCRdb kept only the in-frame ones, dropping some. The table includes millions of clones, approximately 94% detected once.

Input material: naive CD8+ T cells sorted from blood. The TCR sequence derives from a man aged 18 to 29 in good health. V gene TRBV28 combines with J gene TRBJ1-2; 7 bases line up with TRBD1. CDR3: CASSFTGAGGYTF. CDR3 bases: TGTGCCAGCAGTTTTACAGGGGCTGGTGGCTACACCTTC.